This TCR beta chain was found in a study of CD8 T cells in Susac syndrome. When the RNA was reverse transcribed, random hexamers were used with an input of about 0.5 to 1 ug. TCRdb processed the immunoSEQ multiplex PCR reads anew with MiXCR; each CDR3 protein has one entry. The profile covers around 190,000 distinct CDR3 sequences, with over 85% appearing a single time and 0.1% taken by the ten largest. The authors sequenced TCR beta from blood CD8+ and CD4+ T cells. The CD8+ and CD4+ T cells were isolated magnetically using a negative isolation approach, whereas the TEMRA cells were enriched by FACS. The V end was cut by 7 bases, the J end by 0 bases, with 10 bases between. This CDR3 has 14 residues. From germline, CDR1 is SNHLY and CDR2 FYNNEI.

This TCR came from a human donor in good health. Sample: CD4+ T cells from PBMCs. This chain links TRBV2 with TRBJ1-5, with D maybe TRBD1 (5 bases). As DNA, the CDR3 is TGTGCCAGCAATAAGGGGTATAGCAATCAGCCCCAGCATTTT. Amino acids: CASNKGYSNQPQHF.